This TCR beta chain was observed in a study of spatial heterogeneity in lung cancer. Study in general: Every unique TCR and UMI combination, on average, appeared more than ten times in raw reads.

For this clonotype: Antigen specificity is unknown.

Every molecule of TCR cDNA had its own unique molecular identifier. TCRdb re-derived calls from the 5' RACE reads in MiXCR, one entry per CDR3 protein. The sample has 5,400 or so distinct CDR3 sequences, 7% to 8.5% seen once. Study conclusions and caveats: Tumor mutation count correlated with how many alpha and beta TCRs expanded intratumorally. Alpha and beta chain coverage of tumor T cells was estimated at about 6.8% and 14%, respectively.

The CDR3 has 15 residues. Germline V gene data show CDR1 as MGHRA and CDR2 as YSYEKL. V was cut by 6 bases and J by 3 bases, with 17 bases left in between. Time point denoted: sample taken at primary tumor resection. Tumor, nontumor lung or frozen PBMC supplied whole RNA, sequenced without sorting. The source of this sequence is a male donor with early-stage non-small cell lung cancer. The sample consisted of lung tumor tissue, taken at surgery. The V gene is TRBV4-1, the J gene TRBJ1-1, with D possibly matching TRBD1 (6 bases). For the CDR3, the DNA is TGCGCCAGCAGGAGAGTCCGGGACACTCACACTGAAGCTTTCTTT. Amino acids: CASRRVRDTHTEAFF.